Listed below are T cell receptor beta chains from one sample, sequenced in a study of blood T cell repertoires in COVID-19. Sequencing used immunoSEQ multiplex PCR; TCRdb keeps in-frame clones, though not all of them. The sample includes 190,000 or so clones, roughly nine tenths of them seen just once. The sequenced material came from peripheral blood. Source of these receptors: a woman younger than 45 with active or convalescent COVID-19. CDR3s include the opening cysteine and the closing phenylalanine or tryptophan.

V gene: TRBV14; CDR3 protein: CASIAGGASTGELFF
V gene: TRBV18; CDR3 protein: CASSPSGPRTDTQYF
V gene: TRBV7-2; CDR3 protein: CASSLGGRSGNTIYF
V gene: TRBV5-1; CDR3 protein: CASSLGLSGFSSYNEQFF
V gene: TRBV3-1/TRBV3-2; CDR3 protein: CASSQGWTLHF
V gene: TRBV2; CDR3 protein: CASSLGGSTDTQYF
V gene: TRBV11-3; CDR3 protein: CASSPGRWEGYTF
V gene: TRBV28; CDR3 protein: CASSSPGLAGKYEQYF
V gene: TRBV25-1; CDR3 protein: CASSEFPRGGESYEQYF
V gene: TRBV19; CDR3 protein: CASSISGGNLAEAFF